This T cell receptor (beta chain) was identified in a study of control samples from healthy donors and cancer patients. Trimming stripped 2 bases from V and 4 bases from J, with 17 bases between. Germline V gene sequence: CDR1 LGHNT, CDR2 FRNRAP. This CDR3 is 16 amino acids long. This clone was observed once. TCRdb keeps only in-frame clones here, not all; method: immunoSEQ multiplex PCR. Seen here are 150,000 or so clones, about 94% observed once, and the top ten hold 4.1%. The sequence was collected from an older woman in good health. The J gene is TRBJ1-2, the V gene TRBV12-5, with TRBD1 as a possible D gene (6 bases). The source material was blood. The CDR3 region is CASGLMTGGEIYGYTF. Written as DNA, the CDR3 is TGTGCTAGTGGTTTGATGACAGGCGGGGAAATCTATGGCTACACCTTC.